This T cell receptor beta chain was captured in a study of Tregs in tolerant kidney transplant recipients. Mixed chimerism was transient after nonmyeloablative marrow transplants from related graft donors. Repertoires were generated with immunoSEQ multiplex PCR, while TCRdb's copy carries only in-frame clones and drops some. Of tens of thousands of clones detected, approximately 93% appear once; the ten largest clones hold about 1.5%. The CDR3 is made up of 16 amino acids. Germline V gene data show CDR1 as SGHAT and CDR2 as FQDESV (reference sequence). V was cut by 1 base and J by 2 bases, with 15 bases left in between.

This clonotype was sampled from a human patient who received a combined kidney and bone marrow transplant. Some T cells may be graft donor cells. The chain carries TRBV11-1 and TRBJ2-7, with D perhaps TRBD1 (6 bases). This sample comprised CD4+ T cells from blood (PBMCs), obtained 12 months after the transplant. The CDR3, as DNA: TGTGCCAGCAGCTTAGTCAGGGGCAGTGGAACCTACGAGCAGTACTTC. This translates into CASSLVRGSGTYEQYF.